The 3 T cell receptor beta chains below all came from one sample that was sequenced in a study of monozygotic twins with inflammatory bowel disease. No DNA is given; TCRdb re-called the 5' RACE reads and lists each CDR3 protein once. The table for this sample gives a few hundred thousand distinct CDR3 sequences. Sequencing was carried out using blood. The receptors were sampled from a human donor with ulcerative colitis or Crohn's disease, or a healthy co-twin of an affected twin (not recorded which).

J is TRBJ1-2 and V is TRBV7-8. Germline-derived CDR1 and CDR2 are SGHVS and FQNEAQ. The CDR3 is 13 residues long. This chain's CDR3 is CASSLNPIYGYTF.

The gene calls are TRBV12-5 and TRBJ2-5; TCRdb gives TRBD1 as the D gene, but with no DNA this cannot be confirmed. Germline assignment: CDR1 LGHNT and CDR2 FRNRAP. This CDR3 has 16 residues. CDR3 loop: CASGLGQGTGRETQYF.

The rearrangement joins TRBV5-1 to TRBJ2-7. The CDR3 consists of 13 residues. Germline lookup yields CDR1 SGHRS and CDR2 YFSETQ. CDR3 loop: CASSLDVSSEQYF. The full variable domain, its missing parts supplied by reference TRBV5-1 and TRBJ2-7, is KAGVTQTPRYLIKTRGQQVTLSCSPISGHRSVSWYQQTPGQGLQFLFEYFSETQRNKGNFPGRFSGRQFSNSRSEMNVSTLELGDSALYLCASSLDVSSEQYFGPGTRLTVT.